This T cell receptor beta chain derives from a study of human T cells and chemical hapten exposure. Turning to the study itself: The scalp of each patient received a weekly diphenylcyclopropenone dose for the full roughly 25-week study.

This clonotype appeared a few times. Its antigen is currently unknown. The CDR3 contains 13 residues. V lost 3 bases and J 4 bases, leaving 9 bases between the germline ends. Study-wide findings and caveats: Sensitization with DPC brought no change to TCRs above 1 in 1000 in frequency. Patch test score was positively correlated with the counts of TCRs that had expanded at PT1.

Source study methods: TCRs per sample had a median of around 98,000 and ranged from about 23,224 to 750,000. TCRdb re-analysed the RACE reads in MiXCR, keeping a single row per CDR3 protein. None of the V and J calls come from the authors' own analysis; TCRdb made them. The top ten clones hold 3% to 3.5% of a sample with 90,000 to 110,000 distinct CDR3 sequences, roughly 10% of them seen once. Time point denoted: patch test 2, 6 weeks after DPC sensitization. Treatment in this sample: therapeutic diphenylcyclopropenone sensitization with weekly scalp DPC. The chain employs TRBV12-3 or TRBV12-4 and TRBJ1-2; D gene uncertain. The sequence derives from a woman between 35 and 50 years old with alopecia areata. Some clones in this sample may be carry-over from other donors' samples. Source: whole blood, taken in connection with sensitization to the hapten diphenylcyclopropenone (DPC). The chain's CDR3 is CASSLVGFYGYTF. CDR3 nucleotide sequence: TGTGCCAGCAGTTTGGTGGGGTTCTATGGCTACACCTTC.